The 32 T cell receptor beta chains reported below all come from one sample, sequenced in a study of T cell clones after liver transplantation. The table came from immunoSEQ multiplex PCR; TCRdb's copy has only in-frame clones and leaves some out. In the table there are nearly 55,000 clones, about four fifths of which are singletons. Sequences were derived from CD4+ T cells from blood, sampled before liver transplant. All receptors come from a human donor who received a liver transplant.

The V call is TRBV5-1, the J call TRBJ2-7; 8 bases line up with TRBD2. With 2 bases clipped from V and 6 bases from J, the junction kept 13 bases outside the gene matches. This CDR3 spans 16 amino acids. Germline lookup yields CDR1 SGHRS and CDR2 YFSETQ. DNA of the CDR3: TGCGCCAGCAGCTTTTGCCGGGACGGGGGGGTCTGCGAGCAGTACTTC. The encoded protein is CASSFCRDGGVCEQYF.

This rearrangement joins TRBV19 to TRBJ1-2, with D unresolved. The germline CDR1 and CDR2 sequences are LNHDA and SQIVND (reference sequence). CDR3 length: 14 residues. The V end lost 10 bases, the J end lost 7 bases, and 22 bases lay between the germline ends. The CDR3 here is CATQSGAAPRGYTF. In DNA, the CDR3 is TGTGCCACCCAGAGTGGAGCCGCGCCTCGTGGCTACACCTTC.

This chain connects TRBV5-1 to TRBJ2-7; tentative D call: TRBD2 (5 bases). V was clipped by 5 bases and J by 7 bases, with 13 bases between them. Germline V gene data show CDR1 as SGHRS and CDR2 as YFSETQ. The CDR3 covers 12 residues. This chain's CDR3 is CASSPVPGEQYF. Here the CDR3 DNA reads TGCGCCAGCAGTCCAGTACCGGGGGAGCAGTACTTC.

J is TRBJ1-2 and V is TRBV19; D is ambiguous. Germline V gene data show CDR1 as LNHDA and CDR2 as SQIVND (reference sequence). The CDR3 covers 13 residues. The ends were cut back, 5 bases at V and 0 bases at J, with 7 bases in the middle. The CDR3 sequence is CASSRRANYGYTF. CDR3 nucleotides: TGTGCCAGTAGTCGACGGGCTAACTATGGCTACACCTTC. Variable domain in full (rest from reference TRBV19 and TRBJ1-2): DGGITQSPKYLFRKEGQNVTLSCEQNLNHDAMYWYRQDPGQGLRLIYYSQIVNDFQKGDIAEGYSVSREKKESFPLTVTSAQKNPTAFYLCASSRRANYGYTFGSGTRLTVV.

The chain combines TRBV6-4 with TRBJ1-4; D is ambiguous. Between the trimmed V and J ends, which lost 4 bases and 4 bases, there was a span of 7 bases. CDR3 size: 13 residues. CDR1 and CDR2 from the germline V gene are MRHNA and SNTAGT. Here the CDR3 reads CASSATGNEKLFF. The CDR3 DNA reads as TGTGCCAGCAGTGCAACGGGTAATGAAAAACTGTTTTTT.

The chain is built from TRBV29-1 and TRBJ2-2, with D tentatively TRBD1 (6 bases). The CDR3 consists of 14 residues. Per germline, CDR1 SQVTM and CDR2 ANQGSEA. V lost 4 bases to trimming and J lost 5 bases, with 14 bases between them. The CDR3 loop reads CSVGLGGLTGELFF. Here the CDR3 DNA reads TGCAGCGTTGGGCTAGGGGGTTTGACCGGGGAGCTGTTTTTT.

This CDR3 reads CASSLRLGNQPQHF. The CDR3 nucleotides are TGTGCCAGCAGCTTAAGGCTAGGTAATCAGCCCCAGCATTTT. The chain recombines TRBV7-2 with TRBJ1-5; D is undetermined. Between the trimmed V and J ends, which lost 2 bases and 4 bases, there was a span of 9 bases. CDR3 length: 14 residues. Germline lookup yields CDR1 SGHTA and CDR2 FQGNSA.

This rearrangement joins TRBV7-9 to TRBJ2-2; perhaps TRBD1 as D (6 bases). The germline CDR1 and CDR2 sequences are SEHNR and FQNEAQ (reference sequence). The CDR3 consists of 15 residues. Trimming took off 7 bases at V and 3 bases at J, with 15 bases between the two ends. The CDR3 DNA follows: TGTGCCAGCACTCCCCAGTCAGGGGACACCGGGGAGCTGTTTTTT. This gives the protein CASTPQSGDTGELFF.

The chain couples TRBV29-1 to TRBJ2-7; D tentatively reads TRBD1 or TRBD2 (5 bases each). The CDR3 consists of 11 residues. Germline CDR1 SQVTM, CDR2 ANQGSEA. Between the trimmed V and J ends, which lost 6 bases and 2 bases, there was a span of 8 bases. CDR3 nucleotides: TGCAGCGTAGTGGGGGCCTACGAGCAGTACTTC. This encodes CSVVGAYEQYF.

This CDR3 reads CASSLRRLQFF. The CDR3 DNA reads TGTGCCAGCAGCTTGCGACGTCTACAGTTCTTC. This chain joins TRBV5-6 and TRBJ2-1; D gene uncertain. The V and J ends lost 1 base and 13 bases respectively, with 9 bases between them. CDR1 is SGHDT and CDR2 is YYEEEE in the germline V gene. CDR3 length equals 11 residues.

CDR3 coding DNA: TGTGCCAGCAGCTTGGTTGACTTCTACGAGCAGTACTTC. It is translated as CASSLVDFYEQYF. The chain employs TRBV5-5 and TRBJ2-7; D is unresolved. The V gene's germline CDR1 is SGHKS and CDR2 YYEKEE (reference sequence). This CDR3 contains 13 residues. The ends were cut back, 0 bases at V and 3 bases at J, with 7 bases in the middle.

This chain links TRBV5-1 with TRBJ2-1, with 8 bases fitting TRBD2. The V segment lost 5 bases and the J segment 6 bases; nucleotides outside the gene matches: 7. Germline assignment: CDR1 SGHRS and CDR2 YFSETQ. CDR3 length: 14 amino acids. CDR3 loop: CASSRSGVGNEQFF. Written as DNA, the CDR3 is TGCGCCAGCAGTCGTAGCGGGGTAGGCAATGAGCAGTTCTTC.

CDR3 DNA: TGTGCCAGCAGCCTTAGCGGGGGTACGCAGTATTTT. Translating it yields CASSLSGGTQYF. The chain carries TRBV9 and TRBJ2-3, with 9 bases matching TRBD2. The V and J ends lost 4 bases and 8 bases, in that order; junction bases with no gene match: 2. This CDR3 spans 12 amino acids. Germline V gene sequence: CDR1 SGDLS, CDR2 YYNGEE.

This clone has just a few counts. J is TRBJ1-6 and V is TRBV6-1; 8 bases match TRBD1. There are 12 residues in the CDR3. Germline V gives CDR1 MNHNS, CDR2 SASEGT. With 11 bases clipped from V and 7 bases from J, the junction kept 4 bases outside the gene matches. The DNA of the CDR3 is TGTGCCCTCGGACAGGGCAATTCACCCCTCCACTTT. Residues: CALGQGNSPLHF.

The gene calls are TRBV6-1 and TRBJ2-5; D call uncertain. This CDR3 contains 14 residues. Looked up from germline, CDR1 is MNHNS and CDR2 is SASEGT. Trimming pared 7 bases from V and 0 bases from J, leaving 12 bases between. CDR3 loop: CASNLRAYQETQYF. The DNA of the CDR3 is TGTGCCAGCAATCTTAGGGCGTACCAAGAGACCCAGTACTTC.

The chain has TRBV7-9 and TRBJ2-7; TRBD2 aligns across 9 bases. J gave up 5 bases and V 1 base, and 15 bases lay outside the gene matches. CDR1 is SEHNR and CDR2 is FQNEAQ in the germline V gene (reference sequence). The CDR3 runs 18 residues. The CDR3 DNA reads as TGTGCCAGCAGCTTAGGGGGCGGGAGGGCCTCTATTGGTGACGAGCAGTACTTC. This codes for CASSLGGGRASIGDEQYF.

As DNA, the CDR3 is TGTGCCAGCAGCTTGGAGGGACAGGGGGCATCCGCTGGCTACACCTTC. Encoded protein: CASSLEGQGASAGYTF. This chain links TRBV5-6 with TRBJ1-2; TRBD1 aligns across 12 bases. CDR1 is SGHDT, CDR2 YYEEEE, per germline. The V gene end was trimmed by 0 bases and the J gene end by 7 bases; junction bases not matched to a gene: 7. The CDR3 sequence is 16 residues long.

This clone occurred once. The rearrangement joins TRBV28 to TRBJ2-7; 8 positions match TRBD1. Germline CDR1 is MDHEN and CDR2 is SYDVKM. This CDR3 has 14 residues. Losses at the gene ends were 2 bases for V and 4 bases for J; bases not matched to a gene: 4. The CDR3 nucleotides are TGTGCCAGCAGTTTACCAGGGGGCAGGTACGAGCAGTACTTC. Residues: CASSLPGGRYEQYF.

The rearrangement links TRBV6-5 to TRBJ1-2; 10 bases agree with TRBD1. Losses at the gene ends were 0 bases for V and 7 bases for J; bases not matched to a gene: 5. This CDR3 has 15 amino acids. The germline V gene has CDR1 MNHEY and CDR2 SVGAGI. The DNA of the CDR3 is TGTGCCAGCAGTTACTCGTTCCGGGACAGGGGTGGCTACACCTTC. This sequence encodes CASSYSFRDRGGYTF.

This sequence joins TRBV5-4 and TRBJ1-2, with 9 nucleotides matching TRBD1. V shed 0 bases, J shed 2 bases, and the junction held 8 bases outside the gene matches. The CDR3 covers 17 residues. Germline CDR1 is SGHNT and CDR2 is YYREEE (reference sequence). CDR3 DNA sequence: TGTGCCAGCAGCTTGGGTGCCCGGGGACAGGGAAACTATGGCTACACCTTC. Translation: CASSLGARGQGNYGYTF.

This clone was seen a single time. The chain couples TRBV5-1 to TRBJ2-7, with 10 bases fitting TRBD1. Germline V gene lookup returns CDR1 SGHRS and CDR2 YFSETQ. J was trimmed by 1 base and V by 2 bases; bases with no gene match: 3. The CDR3 runs to 15 residues. Here the CDR3 DNA reads TGCGCCAGCAGCTTTCGGACAGGGGGTTCCTACGAGCAGTACTTC. Protein product: CASSFRTGGSYEQYF. Full variable domain (rest looked up from reference TRBV5-1 and TRBJ2-7): KAGVTQTPRYLIKTRGQQVTLSCSPISGHRSVSWYQQTPGQGLQFLFEYFSETQRNKGNFPGRFSGRQFSNSRSEMNVSTLELGDSALYLCASSFRTGGSYEQYFGPGTRLTVT.

The V and J genes are TRBV7-2 and TRBJ2-6, with 8 bases that match TRBD2. The CDR3 runs 15 residues. Germline V gene sequence: CDR1 SGHTA, CDR2 FQGNSA. Germline trimming cut 5 bases from V and 2 bases from J; bases unmatched to any gene: 2. The CDR3 loop reads CASSPGGTGANVLTF. CDR3 nucleotide sequence: TGTGCCAGCAGCCCGGGGGGGACTGGGGCCAACGTCCTGACTTTC.

CDR3 region: CASSEYAGTGGYEQYF. CDR3 DNA: TGTGCCAGCAGTGAATATGCCGGGACAGGGGGCTACGAGCAGTACTTC. The chain has TRBV25-1 and TRBJ2-7, with 11 positions matching TRBD1. V trimming: 0 bases; J trimming: 3 bases; junction bases outside the gene matches: 4. Germline CDR1 reads MGHDK; CDR2 reads SYGVNS. This CDR3 is built from 16 residues.

The chain has TRBV2 and TRBJ2-2, with 14 positions matching TRBD2. J was trimmed by 5 bases and V by 5 bases; bases with no gene match: 1. The CDR3 has 15 amino acids. Germline CDR1 reads SNHLY; CDR2 reads FYNNEI. The CDR3 reads CASSRTSGGTGELFF. In DNA form, the CDR3 reads TGTGCCAGCAGTCGGACTAGCGGGGGGACCGGGGAGCTGTTTTTT.

This sequence joins TRBV9 and TRBJ2-3; the match to TRBD1 covers 7 bases. Germline values: CDR1 SGDLS, CDR2 YYNGEE. V was clipped by 2 bases and J by 0 bases; unmatched bases: 3. CDR3 length: 15 residues. The CDR3 DNA sequence: TGTGCCAGCAGCGTGAGGACAGGCAGCACAGATACGCAGTATTTT. Translated: CASSVRTGSTDTQYF.

The chain links TRBV6-5 to TRBJ2-5, with TRBD1 identical over 8 bases. The CDR3 runs to 15 residues. Per germline, CDR1 MNHEY and CDR2 SVGAGI. With V trimmed by 7 bases and J by 2 bases, 9 bases remained unmatched. In DNA, the CDR3 is TGTGCCAGCACCGACAGGGGACAAAAACAAGAGACCCAGTACTTC. This codes for CASTDRGQKQETQYF.

The rearrangement joins TRBV30 to TRBJ1-2; D unclear. Germline V lookup: CDR1 GTSNPN, CDR2 SVGIG (reference sequence). V lost 2 bases, J lost 3 bases, and 10 bases lay in between. The CDR3 spans 13 residues. CDR3 sequence (DNA): TGTGCCTGGAGTTTGGCCAAGGACTATGGCTACACCTTC. It is translated as CAWSLAKDYGYTF.

The chain uses TRBV18 and TRBJ1-6, with a tentative D call TRBD1 (5 bases). This CDR3 spans 15 amino acids. V lost 3 bases to trimming and J lost 7 bases, with 13 bases between them. Germline V CDR1 and CDR2: KGHSH, LQKENI. CDR3 protein: CASSPSVGGNSPLHF. In DNA, the CDR3 is TGTGCCAGCTCACCGTCAGTGGGGGGGAATTCACCCCTCCACTTT.

The chain joins TRBV29-1 to TRBJ2-4, with TRBD1 matching over 7 bases. Germline V gives CDR1 SQVTM, CDR2 ANQGSEA. The V segment lost 6 bases and the J segment 4 bases; nucleotides outside the gene matches: 9. The CDR3 is 14 residues long. This CDR3 reads CSVSLTGTKNIQYF. The CDR3 DNA follows: TGCAGCGTCTCACTGACAGGGACGAAAAACATTCAGTACTTC.

The chain recombines TRBV5-6 with TRBJ2-1; TRBD2 matches 11 bases. This CDR3 region has 16 residues. Germline CDR1 and CDR2: SGHDT and YYEEEE. V dropped 4 bases and J dropped 5; count of bases not matched to a gene: 8. CDR3 sequence: CASSLVLAGGHNEQFF. The CDR3 bases are TGTGCCAGCAGCCTTGTCCTAGCGGGAGGCCACAATGAGCAGTTCTTC. The full variable domain, rest sourced from reference TRBV5-6 and TRBJ2-1, is DAGVTQSPTHLIKTRGQQVTLRCSPKSGHDTVSWYQQALGQGPQFIFQYYEEEERQRGNFPDRFSGHQFPNYSSELNVNALLLGDSALYLCASSLVLAGGHNEQFFGPGTRLTVL.

In this sample, this clone turned up a few times. This chain uses TRBV10-3 with TRBJ2-7; TRBD2 matches 7 bases. This CDR3 comprises 14 residues. V lost 6 bases, J lost 3 bases, and 8 bases stayed unmatched. Germline V CDR1 and CDR2: ENHRY, SYGVKD. The DNA of the CDR3 is TGTGCCATCAGAGACAGCGGGAACCACTACGAGCAGTACTTC. Translating gives CAIRDSGNHYEQYF.

The rearrangement links TRBV9 to TRBJ2-5; tentative D call: TRBD1 (6 bases). There are 16 residues in the CDR3. Germline V CDR1 and CDR2: SGDLS, YYNGEE. Trimming cost V 4 bases and J 5 bases, with 21 bases left between them. The CDR3 loop is CASSSQGTPSRETQYF. The DNA for the CDR3 is TGTGCCAGCAGCTCGCAAGGGACACCTTCTAGGGAGACCCAGTACTTC.